The TCR beta chain described here comes from a study of vaccination and CD4 T cells after COVID-19. Across the whole study: Drawing of post-COVID samples took place a median roughly 100 days after diagnosis (range 35 to 161). Stimulation of cells relied on overlapping spike peptides derived from SARS-CoV-2, HCoV-NL63, HCoV-OC43 and HCoV-229E. General study findings and limits: In convalescent patients, a median approximately 83% of post-vaccine SARS-CoV-2-reactive clones appeared only after vaccination.

Cultured CD4+ T cell DNA underwent sequencing with the Oncomine TCR Beta short-read assay. A single record per CDR3 protein comes from TCRdb applying MiXCR to the PCR reads. The sample shows approximately 19,000 distinct CDR3 sequences, about half of them seen only once. V was clipped by 7 bases and J by 2 bases, with 8 bases between them. CDR3 length: 12 amino acids. Germline values: CDR1 MDHEN, CDR2 SYDVKM. A remark on this clonotype: The antigen remains undetermined.

Treatment of the sample: roughly ten-day PBMC culture with coronavirus spike peptide pools or control peptides (ViraFEST assay). Cells received half-medium changes with fresh IL-2 medium on days 3 and 7. This clonotype was obtained from a human donor who had recovered from COVID-19. The sample consisted of CD4+ T cells from blood, cultured in vitro, taken before SARS-CoV-2 vaccination. The genes are TRBV28 and TRBJ1-1; D is unresolved. The CDR3 coding sequence is TGTGCCAGCAAACTGGTTAACACTGAAGCTTTCTTT. This sequence encodes CASKLVNTEAFF. Combining the CDR3 with reference TRBV28 and TRBJ1-1 gives the whole variable domain DVKVTQSSRYLVKRTGEKVFLECVQDMDHENMFWYRQDPGLGLRLIYFSYDVKMKEKGDIPEGYSVSREKKERFSLILESASTNQTSMYLCASKLVNTEAFFGQGTRLTVV.